This paragraph reports one T cell receptor beta chain. The data originate from a study of OX40 agonist ivuxolimab in advanced cancers. Overall study context: Ivuxolimab, an antibody that agonizes OX40 (CD134), was administered to the patients. Those treated in dose escalation had hepatocellular carcinoma, melanoma, renal cell cancer or head and neck cancer.

Germline values: CDR1 KGHSH, CDR2 LQKENI. The V gene lost 1 base and the J gene lost 3 bases, with 4 bases spanning the gap. The CDR3 length is 14 residues. The assay was immunoSEQ multiplex PCR, and TCRdb's table has in-frame clones only and misses some. Of around 100,000 clones in the sample, more than 85% were seen once. V is TRBV18 and J is TRBJ2-6, with D uncertain. This clonotype was obtained from an adult with an advanced solid tumor such as melanoma, head and neck, liver or kidney cancer. The sequencing here drew on CD4+ or CD8+ T cells sorted from blood, taken in a trial of the OX40 agonist ivuxolimab. As DNA, the CDR3 is TGTGCCAGCTCACCACAATATGGGGCCAACGTCCTGACTTTC. This codes for CASSPQYGANVLTF. The entire variable domain, with the rest obtained from reference TRBV18 and TRBJ2-6, is as follows: NAGVMQNPRHLVRRRGQEARLRCSPMKGHSHVYWYRQLPEEGLKFMVYLQKENIIDESGMPKERFSAEFPKEGPSILRIQQVVRGDSAAYFCASSPQYGANVLTFGAGSRLTVL.